A single sample is the source of the 21 T cell receptor beta chains below, sequenced in a study of shared clonotypes between healthy human individuals. Here immunoSEQ multiplex PCR was the method, and the copy in TCRdb shows in-frame clones only, minus some. The sample holds a few million clones, more than 80% seen once. Sequenced material: naive CD4+ T cells sorted from blood. Subset described: CD45RA+ positively selected. The receptors here all came from a man between 18 and 35 years old in good health.

The chain recombines TRBV29-1 with TRBJ2-7; D ambiguous. There are 13 residues in the CDR3. With 1 base removed from V and 5 bases from J, the gap between germline ends came to 12 bases. CDR1 SQVTM and CDR2 ANQGSEA come from the germline V gene. CDR3 bases: TGCAGCGTTGAAGGTCGCCTAGTGGACGAGCAGTACTTC. Amino acids: CSVEGRLVDEQYF.

The V and J genes are TRBV4-1 and TRBJ2-5, with D possibly matching TRBD2 (5 bases). The V gene's germline CDR1 is MGHRA and CDR2 YSYEKL. The CDR3 consists of 15 residues. V was trimmed by 0 bases and J by 8 bases, leaving 16 bases between them. The CDR3 region has the DNA TGCGCCAGCAGCCAAGATCGGGCCGCGGGTGGAACCCAGTACTTC. It yields the protein CASSQDRAAGGTQYF.

On this clone: Other DNA variants within this sample encode the same CDR3. This rearrangement joins TRBV27 to TRBJ2-7; 9 bases align to TRBD1. Per germline, CDR1 MNHEY and CDR2 SMNVEV (reference sequence). Trimming cost V 5 bases and J 2 bases; bases outside gene matches: 4. The CDR3 has 14 residues. This chain's CDR3 is CASSPRDRAYEQYF. Written as DNA, the CDR3 is TGTGCCAGCAGTCCCCGGGACAGGGCCTACGAGCAGTACTTC.

This clone was seen just once. The chain uses TRBV5-1 and TRBJ2-3, with D unclear. This CDR3 has 15 amino acids. Germline V gene data show CDR1 as SGHRS and CDR2 as YFSETQ. Trimming pared 6 bases from V and 0 bases from J, leaving 14 bases between. CDR3 loop: CASTEGQSSTDTQYF. The CDR3 DNA follows: TGCGCCAGCACGGAAGGCCAGTCCAGCACAGATACGCAGTATTTT. The full variable domain, in which reference TRBV5-1 and TRBJ2-3 provide the parts outside the CDR3, is KAGVTQTPRYLIKTRGQQVTLSCSPISGHRSVSWYQQTPGQGLQFLFEYFSETQRNKGNFPGRFSGRQFSNSRSEMNVSTLELGDSALYLCASTEGQSSTDTQYFGPGTRLTVL.

On this clone: The sample contains more than one DNA sequence encoding this CDR3. The chain couples TRBV5-4 to TRBJ2-7; TRBD2 matches 7 bases. With V trimmed by 0 bases and J by 1 base, 1 base remained unmatched. The CDR3 totals 14 residues. Germline V gene sequence: CDR1 SGHNT, CDR2 YYREEE (reference sequence). In DNA, the CDR3 is TGTGCCAGCAGCTTGGGCGGGGGATCCTACGAGCAGTACTTC. This codes for CASSLGGGSYEQYF.

The J gene is TRBJ2-1, the V gene TRBV2, with a possible D match to TRBD2 (5 bases). This CDR3 is 13 amino acids long. CDR1 and CDR2 (germline): SNHLY, FYNNEI. Deletions cut 3 bases from V and 8 bases from J, with 11 bases between. The CDR3 protein is CASSDRTWDEQFF. The CDR3 DNA is TGTGCCAGCAGTGACAGGACTTGGGATGAGCAGTTCTTC. The full variable domain, completed using reference TRBV2 and TRBJ2-1, is EPEVTQTPSHQVTQMGQEVILRCVPISNHLYFYWYRQILGQKVEFLVSFYNNEISEKSEIFDDQFSVERPDGSNFTLKIRSTKLEDSAMYFCASSDRTWDEQFFGPGTRLTVL.

A single count supports this clone. The J gene is TRBJ2-7, the V gene TRBV2; no firm D call. This CDR3 has 13 amino acids. Germline CDR1 and CDR2: SNHLY and FYNNEI. The V end lost 4 bases, the J end lost 5 bases, and 12 bases lay between the germline ends. CDR3 protein: CASSAWGFHEQYF. CDR3 coding DNA: TGTGCCAGCAGTGCTTGGGGTTTCCACGAGCAGTACTTC.

Regarding this clone: This specimen includes other DNA sequences encoding the same CDR3. The rearrangement joins TRBV2 to TRBJ1-5; no clear D gene. V dropped 3 bases and J dropped 0 bases, with 6 bases sitting between them. CDR1 is SNHLY, CDR2 FYNNEI, per germline. CDR3 length: 14 amino acids. CDR3 sequence reads: CASSDGNSNQPQHF. DNA for the CDR3: TGTGCCAGCAGTGACGGGAATAGCAATCAGCCCCAGCATTTT.

The rearrangement uses TRBV25-1 and TRBJ2-1; 9 bases align to TRBD1. This CDR3 comprises 15 residues. The germline V gene encodes CDR1 MGHDK and CDR2 SYGVNS. V was pared by 3 bases and J by 12 bases, with 12 bases of the junction left unmatched. CDR3 in DNA: TGTGCCAGCAGTGACCCGGGACAGGGCGCCTCTGGGCAGTTCTTC. Protein product: CASSDPGQGASGQFF.

On this clone itself: At the DNA level, this CDR3 is encoded by other sequences in the same sample as well. The chain carries TRBV2 and TRBJ2-2; D might be TRBD2 (6 bases). Per the germline V gene, CDR1 is SNHLY and CDR2 is FYNNEI. The CDR3 has 11 amino acids. The V end lost 8 bases, the J end lost 5 bases, and 6 bases lay between the germline ends. The CDR3 sequence is CASRGTGELFF. In DNA form, the CDR3 reads TGTGCCAGCCGGGGGACCGGGGAGCTGTTTTTT. Full variable domain (remainder filled in from reference TRBV2 and TRBJ2-2): EPEVTQTPSHQVTQMGQEVILRCVPISNHLYFYWYRQILGQKVEFLVSFYNNEISEKSEIFDDQFSVERPDGSNFTLKIRSTKLEDSAMYFCASRGTGELFFGEGSRLTVL.

The CDR3 DNA follows: TGTGCCAGCAGCCCTTTGGGGAGGGAACAAGAGACCCAGTACTTC. Amino acid sequence: CASSPLGREQETQYF. V is TRBV28 and J is TRBJ2-5; 7 bases are shared with TRBD2. After removal of 6 bases from V and 2 bases from J, the junction contained 9 bases not matched to a gene. This CDR3 is built from 15 residues. The germline CDR1 and CDR2 sequences are MDHEN and SYDVKM.

The chain carries TRBV5-1 and TRBJ1-6; TRBD1 matches 7 bases. Unmatched junction bases numbered 5, after V lost 4 bases and J lost 1 base. The CDR3 loop spans 16 amino acids. Germline values: CDR1 SGHRS, CDR2 YFSETQ. The CDR3 nucleotides read TGCGCCAGCAGCCGGGACAGTCTTTCCTATAATTCACCCCTCCACTTT. It codes for CASSRDSLSYNSPLHF. The full variable domain, with the rest looked up from reference TRBV5-1 and TRBJ1-6, is KAGVTQTPRYLIKTRGQQVTLSCSPISGHRSVSWYQQTPGQGLQFLFEYFSETQRNKGNFPGRFSGRQFSNSRSEMNVSTLELGDSALYLCASSRDSLSYNSPLHFGNGTRLTVT.

The CDR3 nucleotides read TGTGCCAGCAGTTTCTACAGGGGCACCGGGGAGCTGTTTTTT. Amino acids: CASSFYRGTGELFF. The chain combines TRBV28 with TRBJ2-2; 7 nucleotides line up with TRBD1. Germline values: CDR1 MDHEN, CDR2 SYDVKM. V dropped 3 bases and J dropped 4; count of bases not matched to a gene: 2. The CDR3 is 14 amino acids.

The chain recombines TRBV15 with TRBJ2-5; 9 nucleotides match TRBD1. The CDR3 is 15 residues long. V lost 5 bases and J lost 3; bases outside the gene matches: 7. CDR1 and CDR2 (germline): LNHNV, YYDKDF (reference sequence). DNA of the CDR3: TGTGCCACCAGCGATTGGGGACAGGGAGAAGAGACCCAGTACTTC. Protein: CATSDWGQGEETQYF.

To note about this clone: This sample also contains other DNA sequences that code for the same CDR3. The chain uses TRBV2 and TRBJ2-7, with D unclear. V was pared by 4 bases and J by 5 bases, with 6 bases between. This CDR3 comprises 11 residues. Germline CDR1 reads SNHLY; CDR2 reads FYNNEI. The CDR3 region has the DNA TGTGCCAGCAGTGCCCTGGACGAGCAGTACTTC. Translation: CASSALDEQYF.

This sequence joins TRBV10-3 and TRBJ2-7, with TRBD1 as a possible D gene (6 bases). CDR3 size: 15 residues. V was cut by 2 bases and J by 0 bases, with 11 bases left in between. Germline V gene data show CDR1 as ENHRY and CDR2 as SYGVKD. The CDR3 DNA follows: TGTGCCATCAGTGAGGGCCAGGGACACTCCTACGAGCAGTACTTC. This sequence encodes CAISEGQGHSYEQYF.

On this clone: One end of the junction varies from germline; a read error may be responsible. The chain has TRBV7-7 and TRBJ2-2, with 10 positions matching TRBD2. The CDR3 length is 19 residues. Germline CDR1 and CDR2: SSHAT and FNYEAQ (reference sequence). The CDR3 loop is CASSHRLAGANVITGELFF. The CDR3 nucleotides are TGTGCTAGCAGCCACAGGCTAGCGGGGGCCAACGTTATAACCGGGGAGCTGTTTTTT.

V gene TRBV19 combines with J gene TRBJ2-2, with TRBD1 identical over 7 bases. V was pared by 5 bases and J by 3 bases, with 6 bases of the junction left unmatched. CDR1 is LNHDA, CDR2 SQIVND, per germline (reference sequence). CDR3 length: 15 amino acids. CDR3 DNA: TGTGCCAGTAGTCGGGTAGGGGGCGACACCGGGGAGCTGTTTTTT. It is translated as CASSRVGGDTGELFF.

This clone was seen a handful of times. The chain joins TRBV30 to TRBJ1-6; a possible D gene is TRBD1 (6 bases). Germline V gene data show CDR1 as GTSNPN and CDR2 as SVGIG (reference sequence). The CDR3 is made up of 14 amino acids. Trimming removed 3 bases at V and 8 bases at J, with 14 bases between. CDR3 bases: TGTGCCTGGAGCTCAGACAAGGGGGATTCACCCCTCCACTTT. This gives the protein CAWSSDKGDSPLHF.

CDR3 protein: CASSLRDISQNIQYF. CDR3 in DNA: TGTGCCAGCAGTTTAAGGGATATCTCTCAAAACATTCAGTACTTC. V and J are TRBV5-5 and TRBJ2-4; D gene unclear. In germline, CDR1 is SGHKS, CDR2 YYEKEE (reference sequence). Deletions cut 5 bases from V and 5 bases from J, with 17 bases between. This CDR3 has 15 residues.

The gene calls are TRBV5-1 and TRBJ2-3; D perhaps matches TRBD1 (6 bases). This CDR3 is built from 17 residues. The V and J ends lost 4 bases and 0 bases respectively, with 18 bases between them. Germline CDR1 is SGHRS and CDR2 is YFSETQ. The CDR3 loop is CASSAPRQATSTDTQYF. As DNA, the CDR3 is TGCGCCAGCAGCGCGCCTCGACAGGCCACTAGCACAGATACGCAGTATTTT.